These 25 T cell receptor beta chains originate from one sample sequenced in a study of blood T cell repertoires in COVID-19. TCRdb's copy holds only in-frame clones and misses some; the assay was immunoSEQ multiplex PCR. The sample holds about 300,000 clones, 86% seen once. What was sequenced was PBMCs or T cells enriched from blood (not recorded which). Receptor source: a woman aged 18 to 35 who had recovered from COVID-19.

This chain links TRBV28 with TRBJ1-5, with D maybe TRBD1 (6 bases). The germline CDR1 and CDR2 sequences are MDHEN and SYDVKM. The CDR3 spans 12 residues. V was pared by 11 bases and J by 6 bases, with 14 bases between. CDR3 bases: TGTGCCGAGCAGGGGCAGGGTCAGCCCCAGCATTTT. Encoded protein: CAEQGQGQPQHF.

The chain joins TRBV11-2 to TRBJ2-5, with TRBD2 matching 8 bases. Germline V gives CDR1 SGHAT, CDR2 FQNNGV. V gave up 5 bases and J gave up 4 bases; unmatched junction bases: 12. The CDR3 sequence is 16 residues long. CDR3 sequence: CASSPGQRERRETQYF. The CDR3 nucleotides read TGTGCCAGCAGCCCCGGCCAGCGGGAGAGGAGAGAGACCCAGTACTTC. Drawing the rest from reference TRBV11-2 and TRBJ2-5, the complete variable domain is EAGVAQSPRYKIIEKRQSVAFWCNPISGHATLYWYQQILGQGPKLLIQFQNNGVVDDSQLPKDRFSAERLKGVDSTLKIQPAKLEDSAVYLCASSPGQRERRETQYFGPGTRLLVL.

This sequence joins TRBV9 and TRBJ2-1; 11 bases align to TRBD2. The CDR3 totals 17 residues. Germline V gives CDR1 SGDLS, CDR2 YYNGEE. Germline trimming cut 7 bases from V and 4 bases from J; bases unmatched to any gene: 13. CDR3 sequence: CASARQSLAGGYNEQFF. The DNA for the CDR3 is TGTGCCAGCGCACGTCAAAGTCTAGCGGGAGGTTACAATGAGCAGTTCTTC.

The genes are TRBV10-2 and TRBJ2-1, with a weak D call TRBD2 (6 bases). Germline V gene lookup returns CDR1 WSHSY and CDR2 SAAADI. Trimming removed 3 bases at V and 6 bases at J, with 12 bases between. This CDR3 is 14 amino acids long. CDR3 protein: CASSERGRGNEQFF. The CDR3 nucleotides read TGCGCCAGCAGTGAACGGGGGAGAGGCAATGAGCAGTTCTTC.

This chain uses TRBV19 with TRBJ2-2; 10 bases are a match to TRBD1. The V segment lost 5 bases and the J segment 5 bases; nucleotides outside the gene matches: 2. Germline assignment: CDR1 LNHDA and CDR2 SQIVND (reference sequence). This CDR3 spans 14 amino acids. CDR3 sequence reads: CASSGTGVTGELFF. The CDR3 region has the DNA TGTGCCAGTAGTGGGACAGGGGTGACCGGGGAGCTGTTTTTT.

CDR3 loop: CAITRTSGGVESYNEQFF. For the CDR3, the DNA is TGTGCCATCACCCGGACTAGCGGGGGGGTTGAGTCCTACAATGAGCAGTTCTTC. The V gene is TRBV10-3, the J gene TRBJ2-1; 15 positions agree with TRBD2. Looked up from germline, CDR1 is ENHRY and CDR2 is SYGVKD. The CDR3 extends over 18 amino acids. V was clipped by 7 bases and J by 1 base; unmatched bases: 8.

The chain couples TRBV5-6 to TRBJ1-1; 7 bases map to TRBD1. CDR3 length: 15 amino acids. With V trimmed by 3 bases and J by 0 bases, 5 bases remained unmatched. Germline V lookup: CDR1 SGHDT, CDR2 YYEEEE. For the CDR3, the DNA is TGTGCCAGCAGCTACCGGGGGACAGTGAACACTGAAGCTTTCTTT. Amino acid sequence: CASSYRGTVNTEAFF. Using reference TRBV5-6 and TRBJ1-1 for the parts outside the CDR3, the full variable domain is DAGVTQSPTHLIKTRGQQVTLRCSPKSGHDTVSWYQQALGQGPQFIFQYYEEEERQRGNFPDRFSGHQFPNYSSELNVNALLLGDSALYLCASSYRGTVNTEAFFGQGTRLTVV.

V gene TRBV2 combines with J gene TRBJ2-3; perhaps TRBD2 as D (5 bases). This CDR3 has 13 amino acids. The germline gives CDR1 SNHLY, CDR2 FYNNEI. Between the trimmed V and J ends, which lost 3 bases and 3 bases, there was a span of 7 bases. The CDR3 is CASSEEVTDTQYF. In DNA form, the CDR3 reads TGTGCCAGCAGTGAGGAGGTAACAGATACGCAGTATTTT.

CDR3 nucleotide sequence: TGTGCCAGTAGTAGACAGGGGGTTGCTTTCCCCAATCAGCCCCAGCATTTT. Residues: CASSRQGVAFPNQPQHF. The chain employs TRBV19 and TRBJ1-5, with TRBD1 matching 9 bases. Germline CDR1 is LNHDA and CDR2 is SQIVND (reference sequence). V was pared by 4 bases and J by 3 bases, with 10 bases of the junction left unmatched. The CDR3 sequence is 17 residues long.

This chain connects TRBV3-1 (or the pseudogene TRBV3-2) to TRBJ2-1; D uncertain. Germline V lookup: CDR1 LGHDT, CDR2 YNNKEL (reference sequence). With 4 bases removed from V and 7 bases from J, the gap between germline ends came to 8 bases. This CDR3 is 12 amino acids long. The CDR3 DNA reads as TGTGCCAGCAGCCTAGATGCGAATGAGCAGTTCTTC. It codes for CASSLDANEQFF.

The rearrangement links TRBV30 to TRBJ2-7; tentatively, D is TRBD2 (6 bases). CDR1 and CDR2 from the germline V gene are GTSNPN and SVGIG (reference sequence). V was trimmed by 3 bases and J by 6 bases, leaving 15 bases between them. This CDR3 comprises 13 residues. The CDR3 sequence: CAWSRVAGSEQYF. The CDR3 nucleotides are TGTGCCTGGAGCCGTGTGGCGGGGAGCGAGCAGTACTTC. Drawing the rest from reference TRBV30 and TRBJ2-7, the complete variable domain is SQTIHQWPATLVQPVGSPLSLECTVEGTSNPNLYWYRQAAGRGLQLLFYSVGIGQISSEVPQNLSASRPQDRQFILSSKKLLLSDSGFYLCAWSRVAGSEQYFGPGTRLTVT.

The chain joins TRBV6-2 or TRBV6-3 to TRBJ2-7; D is unclear. This CDR3 spans 12 amino acids. Germline CDR1 and CDR2: MNHEY and SVGEGT. Between the trimmed V and J ends, which lost 5 bases and 6 bases, there was a span of 11 bases. CDR3 amino acids: CASSLGAGEQYF. The CDR3 nucleotides read TGTGCCAGCAGTCTCGGTGCTGGCGAGCAGTACTTC.

V and J are TRBV28 and TRBJ1-5; possible D gene TRBD1, 5 bases. Germline CDR1 MDHEN, CDR2 SYDVKM. Trimming took 7 bases from V and 6 from J, leaving 13 bases between them. The CDR3 contains 13 residues. The CDR3: CASKSPQGQPQHF. The CDR3 DNA sequence: TGTGCCAGCAAGAGCCCCCAGGGTCAGCCCCAGCATTTT.

V usage is TRBV5-1 and J usage is TRBJ1-6, with a weak D call TRBD1 (5 bases). CDR1 and CDR2 (germline): SGHRS, YFSETQ. The V and J ends lost 4 bases and 7 bases respectively, with 12 bases between them. The CDR3 is 14 residues long. The CDR3, as DNA: TGCGCCAGCAGCCACGGAGGGGCGAATTCACCCCTCCACTTT. It translates to CASSHGGANSPLHF.

The chain has TRBV18 and TRBJ1-2; tentatively, D is TRBD1 (5 bases). The CDR3 runs to 13 residues. V was trimmed by 2 bases and J by 7 bases, leaving 11 bases between them. CDR1 KGHSH and CDR2 LQKENI come from the germline V gene. The CDR3 spells CASSPGRDAGYTF. The CDR3 DNA reads TGTGCCAGCTCACCAGGCAGGGATGCTGGCTACACCTTC.

V and J are TRBV24-1 and TRBJ2-4, with 8 nucleotides matching TRBD1. The CDR3 is 14 residues long. Germline V gene data show CDR1 as KGHDR and CDR2 as SFDVKD. V lost 3 bases and J lost 7; bases outside the gene matches: 4. DNA for the CDR3: TGTGCCACCAGTGATGCAGGGGGCAGGAACATTCAGTACTTC. Translating it yields CATSDAGGRNIQYF.

This clone has a handful of counts. The V and J genes are TRBV27 and TRBJ2-6; the D gene is possibly TRBD2 (6 bases). The germline V gene encodes CDR1 MNHEY and CDR2 SMNVEV (reference sequence). This CDR3 region has 15 residues. V was trimmed by 3 bases and J by 1 base, leaving 7 bases between them. The CDR3 sequence: CASSFAGSGANVLTF. For the CDR3, the DNA is TGTGCCAGCAGTTTTGCGGGGTCTGGGGCCAACGTCCTGACTTTC.

This sequence joins TRBV3-1 (or the pseudogene TRBV3-2) and TRBJ1-5; weak D call: TRBD1 (6 bases). Germline assignment: CDR1 LGHDT and CDR2 YNNKEL (reference sequence). The CDR3 runs to 14 residues. Deletions cut 4 bases from V and 7 bases from J, with 14 bases between. The DNA of the CDR3 is TGTGCCAGCAGCCTCTTTTCAGGGGAACAGCCCCAGCATTTT. Translating it yields CASSLFSGEQPQHF.

The CDR3 coding sequence is TGTGCCAGCAGCTTAACGCCTGGACAGGGGTCCTACGAGCAGTACTTC. This encodes CASSLTPGQGSYEQYF. This chain connects TRBV7-3 to TRBJ2-7; 9 bases are shared with TRBD1. The germline gives CDR1 SGHTA, CDR2 FQGTGA. After removal of 0 bases from V and 1 base from J, the junction contained 4 bases not matched to a gene. The CDR3 runs to 16 residues.

This clone was observed once. The rearrangement links TRBV18 to TRBJ1-2; 7 nucleotides align to TRBD1. This CDR3 is built from 15 residues. Looked up from germline, CDR1 is KGHSH and CDR2 is LQKENI. With 6 bases clipped from V and 1 base from J, the junction kept 8 bases outside the gene matches. CDR3 residues: CASSARAGGNYGYTF. The CDR3 nucleotides are TGTGCCAGCTCGGCGAGGGCAGGGGGTAACTATGGCTACACCTTC.

V gene TRBV28 combines with J gene TRBJ2-5; TRBD1 agrees at 8 bases. Germline CDR1 MDHEN, CDR2 SYDVKM. The CDR3 is 14 residues long. J gave up 5 bases and V 2 bases, and 4 bases lay outside the gene matches. The CDR3 is CASSLAGGGETQYF. CDR3 nucleotide sequence: TGTGCCAGCAGTTTAGCAGGGGGCGGCGAGACCCAGTACTTC.

This chain connects TRBV7-3 to TRBJ2-2; 9 nucleotides match TRBD1. This CDR3 is 16 amino acids long. V shed 4 bases, J shed 4 bases, and the junction held 7 bases outside the gene matches. Germline V gene data show CDR1 as SGHTA and CDR2 as FQGTGA. CDR3 nucleotides: TGTGCCAGCAGCTCGGACAGGGGTTCGGGCACCGGGGAGCTGTTTTTT. Its translation is CASSSDRGSGTGELFF.

This chain connects TRBV10-3 to TRBJ1-1, with D maybe TRBD1 (5 bases). Between the trimmed V and J ends, which lost 7 bases and 0 bases, there was a span of 15 bases. Germline values: CDR1 ENHRY, CDR2 SYGVKD. This CDR3 comprises 15 residues. The CDR3 DNA reads as TGTGCCATCACCGAGACAGTAACCATGAACACTGAAGCTTTCTTT. It yields the protein CAITETVTMNTEAFF.

The chain couples TRBV2 to TRBJ2-7; 11 bases match TRBD2. V shed 7 bases, J shed 3 bases, and the junction held 11 bases outside the gene matches. There are 16 residues in the CDR3. Per germline, CDR1 SNHLY and CDR2 FYNNEI. CDR3 coding DNA: TGTGCCAGCAAGAAGGGTAGCGGGAGGGGGAACTACGAGCAGTACTTC. This translates into CASKKGSGRGNYEQYF.

This chain connects TRBV7-9 to TRBJ1-2; a possible D gene is TRBD1 (6 bases). Germline V lookup: CDR1 SEHNR, CDR2 FQNEAQ (reference sequence). V was trimmed by 2 bases and J by 7 bases, leaving 11 bases between them. There are 13 residues in the CDR3. The CDR3 loop reads CASSLRDIIGYTF. The CDR3 bases are TGTGCCAGCAGCTTAAGGGACATAATTGGCTACACCTTC.